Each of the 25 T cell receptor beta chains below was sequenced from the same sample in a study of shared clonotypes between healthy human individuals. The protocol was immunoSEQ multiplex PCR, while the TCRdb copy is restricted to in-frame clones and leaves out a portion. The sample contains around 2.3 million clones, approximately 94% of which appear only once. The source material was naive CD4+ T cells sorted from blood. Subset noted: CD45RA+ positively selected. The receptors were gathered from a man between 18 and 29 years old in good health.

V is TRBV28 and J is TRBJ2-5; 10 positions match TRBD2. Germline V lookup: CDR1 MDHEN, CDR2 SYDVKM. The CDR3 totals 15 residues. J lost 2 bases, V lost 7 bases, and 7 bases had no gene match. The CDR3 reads CASKDGTSAQETQYF. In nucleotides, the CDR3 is TGTGCCAGCAAAGACGGGACTAGCGCTCAAGAGACCCAGTACTTC. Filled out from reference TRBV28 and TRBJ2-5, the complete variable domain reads DVKVTQSSRYLVKRTGEKVFLECVQDMDHENMFWYRQDPGLGLRLIYFSYDVKMKEKGDIPEGYSVSREKKERFSLILESASTNQTSMYLCASKDGTSAQETQYFGPGTRLLVL.

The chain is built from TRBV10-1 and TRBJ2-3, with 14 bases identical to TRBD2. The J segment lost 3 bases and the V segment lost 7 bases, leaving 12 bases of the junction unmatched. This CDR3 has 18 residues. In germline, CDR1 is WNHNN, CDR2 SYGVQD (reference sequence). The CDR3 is CASKIQGLAGVLTDTQYF. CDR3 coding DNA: TGCGCCAGCAAGATACAGGGACTAGCGGGAGTTTTAACAGATACGCAGTATTTT.

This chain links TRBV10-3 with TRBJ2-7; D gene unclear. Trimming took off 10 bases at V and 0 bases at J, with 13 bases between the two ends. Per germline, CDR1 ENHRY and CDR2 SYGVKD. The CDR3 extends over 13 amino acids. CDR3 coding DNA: TGTGCCAACGCAGGTAGGAGCTCCTACGAGCAGTACTTC. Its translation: CANAGRSSYEQYF.

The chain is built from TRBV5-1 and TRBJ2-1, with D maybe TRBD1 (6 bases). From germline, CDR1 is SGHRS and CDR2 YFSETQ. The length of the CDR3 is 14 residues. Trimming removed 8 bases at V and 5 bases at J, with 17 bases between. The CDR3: CASTDRLGNNEQFF. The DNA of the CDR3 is TGCGCCAGTACAGACAGGCTAGGGAACAATGAGCAGTTCTTC.

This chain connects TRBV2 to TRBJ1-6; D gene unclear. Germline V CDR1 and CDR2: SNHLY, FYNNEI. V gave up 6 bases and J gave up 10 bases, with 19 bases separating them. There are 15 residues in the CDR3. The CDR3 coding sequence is TGTGCCAGCAGACCGGACCAGCCTGACCTATCACCCCTCCACTTT. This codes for CASRPDQPDLSPLHF.

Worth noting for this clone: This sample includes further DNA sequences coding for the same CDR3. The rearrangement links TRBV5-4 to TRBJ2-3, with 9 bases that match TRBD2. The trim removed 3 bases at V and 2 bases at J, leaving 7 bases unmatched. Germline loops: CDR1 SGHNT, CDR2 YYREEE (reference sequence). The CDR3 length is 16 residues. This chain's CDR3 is CASSSRGGGDTDTQYF. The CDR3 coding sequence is TGTGCCAGCAGCTCCAGGGGCGGGGGGGACACAGATACGCAGTATTTT.

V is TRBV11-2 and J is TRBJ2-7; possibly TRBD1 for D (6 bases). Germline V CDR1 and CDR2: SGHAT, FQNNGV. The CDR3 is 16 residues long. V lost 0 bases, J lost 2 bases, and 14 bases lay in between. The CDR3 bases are TGTGCCAGCAGCTTAGATTCGGGGACACAGACCTACGAGCAGTACTTC. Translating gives CASSLDSGTQTYEQYF.

The CDR3, as DNA: TGTGCCAGCAGCTCAAAGGCAGGGACACCCCTCCACTTT. Amino acids: CASSSKAGTPLHF. This chain links TRBV5-8 with TRBJ1-6, with D possibly TRBD1 on 5 matching bases. Trimming removed 3 bases from V and 11 bases from J, with 12 bases in between. The CDR3 has 13 amino acids. Germline loops: CDR1 SGHTS, CDR2 YDEGEE. Drawing the rest from reference TRBV5-8 and TRBJ1-6, the complete variable domain is EAGVTQSPTHLIKTRGQQATLRCSPISGHTSVYWYQQALGLGLQFLLWYDEGEERNRGNFPPRFSGRQFPNYSSELNVNALELEDSALYLCASSSKAGTPLHFGNGTRLTVT.

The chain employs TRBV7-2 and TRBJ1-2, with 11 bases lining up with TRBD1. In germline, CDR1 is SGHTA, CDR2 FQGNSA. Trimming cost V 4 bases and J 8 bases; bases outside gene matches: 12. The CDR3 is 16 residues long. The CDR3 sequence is CASSSPRDRGGGGYTF. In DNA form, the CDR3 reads TGTGCCAGCAGCTCCCCCCGGGACAGGGGGGGAGGGGGCTACACCTTC.

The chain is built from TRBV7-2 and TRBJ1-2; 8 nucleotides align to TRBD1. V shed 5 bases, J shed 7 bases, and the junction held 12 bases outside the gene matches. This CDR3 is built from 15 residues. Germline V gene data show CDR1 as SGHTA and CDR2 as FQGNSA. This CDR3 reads CASSPTPGTGGGYTF. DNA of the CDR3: TGTGCCAGCAGCCCAACTCCCGGGACAGGAGGTGGCTACACCTTC.

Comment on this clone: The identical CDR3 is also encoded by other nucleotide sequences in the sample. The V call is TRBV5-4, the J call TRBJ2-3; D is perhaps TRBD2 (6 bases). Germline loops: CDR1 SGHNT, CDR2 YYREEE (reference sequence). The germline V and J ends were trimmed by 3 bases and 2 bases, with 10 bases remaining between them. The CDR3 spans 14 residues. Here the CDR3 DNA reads TGTGCCAGCAGCTCGGGACTTCTCACAGATACGCAGTATTTT. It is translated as CASSSGLLTDTQYF.

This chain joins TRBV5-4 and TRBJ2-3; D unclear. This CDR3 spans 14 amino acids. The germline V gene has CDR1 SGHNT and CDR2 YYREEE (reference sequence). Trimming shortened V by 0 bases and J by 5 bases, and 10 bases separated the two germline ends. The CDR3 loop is CASSLEPQGDTQYF. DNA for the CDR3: TGTGCCAGCAGCTTGGAGCCTCAAGGAGATACGCAGTATTTT.

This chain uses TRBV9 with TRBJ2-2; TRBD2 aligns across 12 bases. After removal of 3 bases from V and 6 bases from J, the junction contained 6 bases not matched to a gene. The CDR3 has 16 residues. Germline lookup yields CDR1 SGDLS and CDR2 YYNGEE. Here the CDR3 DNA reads TGTGCCAGCAGCGAGACTAGCGGGAGTTTGGCCGGGGAGCTGTTTTTT. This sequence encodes CASSETSGSLAGELFF.

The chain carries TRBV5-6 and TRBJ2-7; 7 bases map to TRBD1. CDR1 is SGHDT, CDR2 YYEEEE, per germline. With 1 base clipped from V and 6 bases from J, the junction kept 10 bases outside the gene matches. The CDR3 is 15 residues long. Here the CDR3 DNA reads TGTGCCAGCAGCTTGATCGGACAGGCCAACTTCGAGCAGTACTTC. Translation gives CASSLIGQANFEQYF.

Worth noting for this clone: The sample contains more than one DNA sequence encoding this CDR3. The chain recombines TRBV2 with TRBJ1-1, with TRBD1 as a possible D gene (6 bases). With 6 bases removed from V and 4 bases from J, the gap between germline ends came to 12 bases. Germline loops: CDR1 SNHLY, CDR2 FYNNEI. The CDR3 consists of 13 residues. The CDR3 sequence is CASSAQGGTEAFF. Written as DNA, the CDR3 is TGTGCCAGCAGCGCACAAGGGGGCACTGAAGCTTTCTTT.

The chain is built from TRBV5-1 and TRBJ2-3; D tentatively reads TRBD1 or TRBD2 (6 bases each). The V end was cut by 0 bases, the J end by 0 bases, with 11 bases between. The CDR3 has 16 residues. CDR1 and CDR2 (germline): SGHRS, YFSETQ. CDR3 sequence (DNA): TGCGCCAGCAGCTTGGCCGGGGGACACAGCACAGATACGCAGTATTTT. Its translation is CASSLAGGHSTDTQYF.

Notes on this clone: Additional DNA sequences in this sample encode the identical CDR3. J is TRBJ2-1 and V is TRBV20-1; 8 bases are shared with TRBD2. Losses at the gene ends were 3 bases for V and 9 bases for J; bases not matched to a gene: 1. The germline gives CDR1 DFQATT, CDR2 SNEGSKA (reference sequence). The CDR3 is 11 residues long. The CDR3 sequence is CSARTSAEQFF. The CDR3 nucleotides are TGCAGTGCTAGGACTAGCGCTGAGCAGTTCTTC.

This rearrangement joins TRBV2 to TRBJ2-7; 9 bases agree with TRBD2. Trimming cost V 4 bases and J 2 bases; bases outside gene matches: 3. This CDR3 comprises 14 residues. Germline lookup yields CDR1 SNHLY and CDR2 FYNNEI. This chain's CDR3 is CASSVGTSTYEQYF. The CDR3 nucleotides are TGTGCCAGCAGTGTCGGGACTAGCACCTACGAGCAGTACTTC.

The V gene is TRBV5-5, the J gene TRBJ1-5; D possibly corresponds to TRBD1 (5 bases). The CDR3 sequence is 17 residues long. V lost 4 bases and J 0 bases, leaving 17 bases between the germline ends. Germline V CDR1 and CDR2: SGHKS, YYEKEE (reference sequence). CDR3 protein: CASSPTLRGYSNQPQHF. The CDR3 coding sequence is TGTGCCAGCAGCCCGACCCTGCGGGGGTATAGCAATCAGCCCCAGCATTTT.

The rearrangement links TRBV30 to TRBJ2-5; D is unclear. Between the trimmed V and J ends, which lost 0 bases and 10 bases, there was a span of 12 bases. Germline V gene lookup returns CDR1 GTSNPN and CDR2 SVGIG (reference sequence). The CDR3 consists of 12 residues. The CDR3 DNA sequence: TGTGCCTGGAGTGTGGGCCGGCCGGTCCAGTACTTC. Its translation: CAWSVGRPVQYF.

CDR3 loop: CASGLVNREPLAGVSDTQYF. The CDR3 nucleotides read TGTGCTAGTGGTTTGGTAAACCGGGAACCTCTAGCGGGAGTCTCAGATACGCAGTATTTT. The chain links TRBV12-5 to TRBJ2-3; TRBD2 agrees at 10 bases. Germline trimming cut 0 bases from V and 4 bases from J; bases unmatched to any gene: 16. CDR1 LGHNT and CDR2 FRNRAP come from the germline V gene. This CDR3 comprises 20 residues.

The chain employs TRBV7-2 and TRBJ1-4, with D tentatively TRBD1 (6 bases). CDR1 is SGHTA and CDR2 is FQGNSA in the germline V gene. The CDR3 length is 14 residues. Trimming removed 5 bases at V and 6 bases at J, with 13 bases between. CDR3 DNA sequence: TGTGCCAGCAGCCGCACAGGGTTCTATGAAAAACTGTTTTTT. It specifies CASSRTGFYEKLFF.

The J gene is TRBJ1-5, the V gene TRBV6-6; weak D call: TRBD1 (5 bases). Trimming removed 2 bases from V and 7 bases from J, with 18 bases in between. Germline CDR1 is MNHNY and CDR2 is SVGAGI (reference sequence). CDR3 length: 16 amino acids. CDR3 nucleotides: TGTGCCAGCAGTTACGACCGGGGTCCCGAGGGGCAGCCCCAGCATTTT. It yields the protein CASSYDRGPEGQPQHF.

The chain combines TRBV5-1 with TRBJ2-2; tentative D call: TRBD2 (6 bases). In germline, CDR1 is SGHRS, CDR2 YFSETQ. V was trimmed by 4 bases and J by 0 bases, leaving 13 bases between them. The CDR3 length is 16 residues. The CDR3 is CASSLELATNTGELFF. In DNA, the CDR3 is TGCGCCAGCAGCCTAGAGCTAGCGACGAACACCGGGGAGCTGTTTTTT.

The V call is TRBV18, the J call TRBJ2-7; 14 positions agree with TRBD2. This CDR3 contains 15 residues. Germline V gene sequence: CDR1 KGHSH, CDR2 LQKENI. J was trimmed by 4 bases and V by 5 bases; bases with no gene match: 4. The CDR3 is CASSETSGGAYEQYF. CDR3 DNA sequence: TGTGCCAGCTCAGAGACTAGCGGGGGGGCATACGAGCAGTACTTC.